These 13 T cell receptor beta chains were sequenced from one sample in a study of blood T cells in healthy people across ages. PCR was performed a second time for roughly 7 to 11 cycles using a sample-barcoded 5' primer and a J-beta primer mix. MiXCR, run by TCRdb on the 5' RACE reads, gives a single entry per CDR3 protein. The table has some 940,000 distinct CDR3 sequences, roughly 29% seen once; the top ten hold roughly 10%. These data were also reused for a study on T cells of mothers and their children.

Sequencing was carried out using blood. The receptors were gathered from a woman between 35 and 50 years old in good health.

The chain joins TRBV4-2 to TRBJ1-2; D not resolved. The CDR3 totals 16 residues. Trimming stripped 0 bases from V and 0 bases from J, with 11 bases between. Germline CDR1 reads LGHNA; CDR2 reads YNFKEQ. Written as DNA, the CDR3 is TGTGCCAGCAGCCAAGATCAGACTATATCTAACTATGGCTACACCTTC. Its translation: CASSQDQTISNYGYTF.

V and J are TRBV4-1 and TRBJ1-1; 7 positions agree with TRBD1. The germline V gene encodes CDR1 MGHRA and CDR2 YSYEKL. V shed 3 bases, J shed 3 bases, and the junction held 4 bases outside the gene matches. This CDR3 has 14 amino acids. CDR3 nucleotide sequence: TGCGCCAGCAGCCAGCCAGGGGGATACACTGAAGCTTTCTTT. This gives the protein CASSQPGGYTEAFF.

This chain connects TRBV6-5 to TRBJ1-2; possibly TRBD1 for D (6 bases). V was pared by 7 bases and J by 4 bases, with 16 bases between. This CDR3 has 14 residues. CDR1 is MNHEY, CDR2 SVGAGI, per germline. The CDR3 DNA reads as TGTGCCAGCACCATGGGGGGCTTTGGCTATGGCTACACCTTC. Amino acid sequence: CASTMGGFGYGYTF.

The chain combines TRBV11-3 with TRBJ1-1; 9 positions match TRBD1. Germline V lookup: CDR1 SGHNT, CDR2 YENEEA. The CDR3 runs 15 residues. J gave up 5 bases and V 5 bases, and 9 bases lay outside the gene matches. The CDR3 region has the DNA TGTGCCAGCAGCCCCGGGACAGGGACGAGGACTGAAGCTTTCTTT. Translation gives CASSPGTGTRTEAFF. The variable domain in full, with the rest retrieved from reference TRBV11-3 and TRBJ1-1, is EAGVVQSPRYKIIEKKQPVAFWCNPISGHNTLYWYLQNLGQGPELLIRYENEEAVDDSQLPKDRFSAERLKGVDSTLKIQPAELGDSAVYLCASSPGTGTRTEAFFGQGTRLTVV.

This clonotype was seen only a few times. CDR3 DNA sequence: TGTGCCACCAGTGATACAGTGAACACTGAAGCTTTCTTT. Amino acid sequence: CATSDTVNTEAFF. The chain recombines TRBV24-1 with TRBJ1-1, with D hard to call. Germline CDR1 is KGHDR and CDR2 is SFDVKD. This CDR3 is built from 13 residues. Trimming took 3 bases from V and 0 from J, leaving 4 bases between them.

The rearrangement links TRBV28 to TRBJ2-1, with D uncertain. From germline, CDR1 is MDHEN and CDR2 SYDVKM. The germline V and J ends were trimmed by 6 bases and 2 bases, with 8 bases remaining between them. This CDR3 contains 13 residues. The CDR3: CASRGAPYNEQFF. CDR3 DNA: TGTGCCAGCAGGGGCGCCCCCTACAATGAGCAGTTCTTC.

Note on this clonotype: This could be a read error, since a much larger clone is one nucleotide away. The CDR3 reads CASSPNPGLTGFSYEQYF. The DNA of the CDR3 is TGTGCCAGCAGCCCAAACCCGGGTTTGACAGGGTTTTCCTACGAGCAGTACTTC. J is TRBJ2-7 and V is TRBV7-6; 7 nucleotides match TRBD1. V lost 5 bases to trimming and J lost 1 base; unmatched junction nucleotides: 17. CDR3 length: 18 amino acids. Germline-derived CDR1 and CDR2 are SGHVS and FNYEAQ.

This chain connects TRBV3-1 to TRBJ2-1; D possibly uses TRBD1 or TRBD2 (6 bases each). CDR1 and CDR2 from the germline V gene are LGHDT and YNNKEL (reference sequence). Deletions cut 8 bases from V and 14 bases from J, with 16 bases between. The CDR3 runs 11 residues. The CDR3 here is CASLRRGGKFF. Here the CDR3 DNA reads TGTGCCAGCTTACGACGAGGGGGGAAGTTCTTC.

In its sample, this clonotype was seen many times. The rearrangement uses TRBV4-1 and TRBJ2-7; 10 bases are a match to TRBD2. V shed 0 bases, J shed 1 base, and the junction held 6 bases outside the gene matches. The CDR3 runs to 17 residues. Germline CDR1 MGHRA, CDR2 YSYEKL. CDR3 in DNA: TGCGCCAGCAGCCAAGATGGGGGACTAGCGTCTTCCTACGAGCAGTACTTC. This codes for CASSQDGGLASSYEQYF.

This chain joins TRBV14 and TRBJ2-7; tentative D call: TRBD1 (6 bases). With 4 bases removed from V and 3 bases from J, the gap between germline ends came to 13 bases. CDR3 length equals 14 residues. Per germline, CDR1 SGHDN and CDR2 FVKESK. CDR3: CASSRTGTIYEQYF. The CDR3 DNA is TGTGCCAGCAGCCGAACCGGGACAATCTACGAGCAGTACTTC.

This clonotype was detected a few times. This rearrangement joins TRBV20-1 to TRBJ1-2, with unresolved D. V gave up 3 bases and J gave up 6 bases, with 17 bases separating them. This CDR3 is 14 amino acids long. Per the germline V gene, CDR1 is DFQATT and CDR2 is SNEGSKA (reference sequence). The CDR3 nucleotides read TGCAGTGCTAGTGGATGGCAGGACCGCAATGGCTACACCTTC. This gives the protein CSASGWQDRNGYTF.

J is TRBJ1-2 and V is TRBV29-1, with D perhaps TRBD1 (5 bases). V lost 7 bases to trimming and J lost 3 bases, with 12 bases between them. Germline-derived CDR1 and CDR2 are SQVTM and ANQGSEA. The CDR3 contains 12 residues. The CDR3 sequence is CSGGTDYYGYTF. For the CDR3, the DNA is TGCAGCGGTGGGACTGACTACTATGGCTACACCTTC.

This clonotype was seen at least ten times. The chain combines TRBV4-2 with TRBJ2-5; either TRBD1 or TRBD2 may fit D (6 bases each). The length of the CDR3 is 14 residues. V was cut by 1 base and J by 3 bases, with 9 bases left in between. Germline V lookup: CDR1 LGHNA, CDR2 YNFKEQ. The CDR3 bases are TGTGCCAGCAGCCAAGGGAGGGGGAAAGAGACCCAGTACTTC. Its protein product is CASSQGRGKETQYF.